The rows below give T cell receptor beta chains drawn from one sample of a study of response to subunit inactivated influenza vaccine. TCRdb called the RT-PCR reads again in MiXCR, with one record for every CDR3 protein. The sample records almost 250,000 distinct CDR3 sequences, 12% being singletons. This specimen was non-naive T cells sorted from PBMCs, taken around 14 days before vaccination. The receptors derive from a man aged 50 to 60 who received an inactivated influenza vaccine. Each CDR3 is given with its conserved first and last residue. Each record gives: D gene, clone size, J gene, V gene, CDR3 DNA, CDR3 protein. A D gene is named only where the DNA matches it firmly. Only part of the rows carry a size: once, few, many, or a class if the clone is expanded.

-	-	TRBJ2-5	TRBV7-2	TGTGCCAGCAGACTCGGGACTGAGCAAGAGACCCAGTACTTC	CASRLGTEQETQYF
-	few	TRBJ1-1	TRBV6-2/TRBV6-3	TGTGCCAGCAGGCAGACAGTCGAAGCTTTCTTT	CASRQTVEAFF
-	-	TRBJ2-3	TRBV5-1	TGCGCCAGCAGCTTCCCGGGGACAGATACGCAGTATTTT	CASSFPGTDTQYF
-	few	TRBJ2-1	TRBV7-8	TGTGCCAGCAGCTTAGCAAGGGAGATAGGCAATGAGCAGTTCTTC	CASSLAREIGNEQFF
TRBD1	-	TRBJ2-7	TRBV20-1	TGCAGTGCTAAGAGATCGGGACAGGGTGGCGAGCAGTACTTC	CSAKRSGQGGEQYF
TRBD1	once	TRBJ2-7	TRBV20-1	TGCAGTGCTACCCCGACCCGGGACAGGGGGTACCAGCAGTACTTC	CSATPTRDRGYQQYF
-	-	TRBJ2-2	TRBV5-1	TGCGCCAGCAGCCGGCGGACAACGAACACCGGGGAGCTGTTTTTT	CASSRRTTNTGELFF
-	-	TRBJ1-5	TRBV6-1	TGTGCCAGCAGTCTTGGGGCTAATCAGCCCCAGCATTTT	CASSLGANQPQHF
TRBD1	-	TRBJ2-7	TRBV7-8	TGTGCCAGCAGCATCCCGGGACAGGGGTACGAGCAGTACTTC	CASSIPGQGYEQYF
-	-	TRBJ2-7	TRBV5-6	TGTGCCAGCAGCCTGGGAGGGGGCACCTACGGGGAGCAGTACTTC	CASSLGGGTYGEQYF
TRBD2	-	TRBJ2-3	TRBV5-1	TGCGCCAGCAGCTTGGCGGCGGGAGGGCCAGATACGCAGTATTTT	CASSLAAGGPDTQYF
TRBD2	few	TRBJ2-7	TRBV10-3	TGTGCCATCAGCGGGGGGACCTACGAGCAGTACTTC	CAISGGTYEQYF
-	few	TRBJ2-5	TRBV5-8	TGTGCCAGCAGCAAAGGGTCTAGCGTTGGGGTTGGAGAGACCCAGTACTTC	CASSKGSSVGVGETQYF
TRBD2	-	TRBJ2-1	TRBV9	TGTGCCAGCAGCCCAAGGGGGGTGGCGGGAGGGGGAGAGCAGTTCTTC	CASSPRGVAGGGEQFF
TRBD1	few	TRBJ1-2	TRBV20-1	TGCAGTGCTAGTGGGAGGGCAGGGGGCTTGGACTATGGCTACACCTTC	CSASGRAGGLDYGYTF
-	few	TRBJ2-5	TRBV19	TGTGCCAGTAGTATCTACAGGGCTGGGACCCAGTACTTC	CASSIYRAGTQYF
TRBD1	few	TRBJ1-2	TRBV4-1	TGCGCCAGCAGCCAACCTACAGGGGGAGTCGGCTACACCTTC	CASSQPTGGVGYTF
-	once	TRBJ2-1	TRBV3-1	TGTGCCAGCAGCCTTCGGGCTTTAGATGGGCAGTTCTTC	CASSLRALDGQFF
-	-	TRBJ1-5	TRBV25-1	TGTGCCAGCAGTGAAACAGGGCGTAATGGGCCCCATCATTTT	CASSETGRNGPHHF
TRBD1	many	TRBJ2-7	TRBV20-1	TGCAGTGCTAGAGATGTGGACAGGGGCCACGAGCAGTACTTC	CSARDVDRGHEQYF
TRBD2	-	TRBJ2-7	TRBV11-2	TGTGCCAGCAGCTTACCATCCGCTGGACTAGATACTTCCTACGAGCAGTACTTC	CASSLPSAGLDTSYEQYF
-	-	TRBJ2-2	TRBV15	TGTGCCACCAGCAGAGATCAAACAGGGAGGAACACCGGGGAGCTGTTTTTT	CATSRDQTGRNTGELFF
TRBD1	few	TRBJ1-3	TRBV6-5	TGTGCCAGCAGCTTAACCAGTCCAGGGGGCAGCTCTGGAAACACCATATATTTT	CASSLTSPGGSSGNTIYF
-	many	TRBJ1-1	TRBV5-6	TGTGCCAGCAGCACTCAGGGTGTGAACACTGAAGCTTTCTTT	CASSTQGVNTEAFF
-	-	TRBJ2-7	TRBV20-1	TGCAGTGGGAACGACCGATCTTTCTACGAGCAGTACTTC	CSGNDRSFYEQYF
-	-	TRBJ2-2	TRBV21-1	TGTGCCAGCAGCAAAGGAGGGGGGCCCACCGGGGAGCTGTTTTTT	CASSKGGGPTGELFF
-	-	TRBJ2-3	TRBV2	TGTGCCAGCAGTGAAGCGCTGGGCCTAGCGTATAGCACAGATACGCAGTATTTT	CASSEALGLAYSTDTQYF
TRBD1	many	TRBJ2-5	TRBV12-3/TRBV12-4	TGTGCCAGCAGTAGGGACAGTCTCGTCCTGGAGACCCAGTACTTC	CASSRDSLVLETQYF
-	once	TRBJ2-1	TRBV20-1	TGCAGTGCTAGAGATCTTAAGGGAGTAACCTACAATGAGCAGTTCTTC	CSARDLKGVTYNEQFF
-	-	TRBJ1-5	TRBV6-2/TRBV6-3	TGTGCCAGCAGTTACTCGTTTGCAAGCAATCAGCCCCAGCATTTT	CASSYSFASNQPQHF
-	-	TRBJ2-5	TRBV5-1	TGCGCCAGCTCGCTGGGACAAGCCCAAGAGACCCAGTACTTC	CASSLGQAQETQYF
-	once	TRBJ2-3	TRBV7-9	TGTGCCAGCAGCTTGCCTAACACAGATACGCAGTATTTT	CASSLPNTDTQYF
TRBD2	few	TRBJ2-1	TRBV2	TGTGCCAGCAAGCAGACGGGAGGAGCCTACAATGAGCAGTTCTTC	CASKQTGGAYNEQFF
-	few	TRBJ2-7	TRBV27	TGTGCCAGCAGTTTGACTCAGGGTGCAAGTTACGAGCAGTACTTC	CASSLTQGASYEQYF
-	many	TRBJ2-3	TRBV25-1	TGTGCCAGCACCGAAGGGTCCGCAAGCACAGATACGCAGTATTTT	CASTEGSASTDTQYF
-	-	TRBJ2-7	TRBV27	TGTGCCAGCAGTCTAACCCCTAGCAACTACGAGCAGTACTTC	CASSLTPSNYEQYF
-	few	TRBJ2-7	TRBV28	TGTGCCAGCAGCATGACTCGGTGGTCCTACGAGCAGTACTTC	CASSMTRWSYEQYF
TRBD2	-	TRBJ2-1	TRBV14	TGTGCCAGCAGCCGCAGTAGCGGGAGTCTTAATGAGCAGTTCTTC	CASSRSSGSLNEQFF
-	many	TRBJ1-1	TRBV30	TGTGCCTGGAGCCCCAGCGGGTTGAACACTGAAGCTTTCTTT	CAWSPSGLNTEAFF
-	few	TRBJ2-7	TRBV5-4	TGTGCCAGCAGCTTGAATAGGGCCTACGAGCAGTACTTC	CASSLNRAYEQYF
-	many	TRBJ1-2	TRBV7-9	TGTGCCAGCAGCTTAGCAGGGGTAGACTATGGCTACACCTTC	CASSLAGVDYGYTF
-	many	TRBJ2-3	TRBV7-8	TGTGCCAGCAGCTTAAGAGTCAGGGGCGACACAGATACGCAGTATTTT	CASSLRVRGDTDTQYF
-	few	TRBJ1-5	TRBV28	TGTGCCAGCAGTTTCCAAGTTAGCAATCAGCCCCAGCATTTT	CASSFQVSNQPQHF
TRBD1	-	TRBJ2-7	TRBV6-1	TGTGCCAGCAGTGCCAGGACAGGGGGCTTCGGGTTC	CASSARTGGFGF
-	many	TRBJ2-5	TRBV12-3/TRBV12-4	TGTGCCAGCACCGGCCGTCGGCAAGAGACCCAGTACTTC	CASTGRRQETQYF
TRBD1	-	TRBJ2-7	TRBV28	TGTGCCAGCAGTTTACCGGGACAGGGAAGTCGCGAGCAGTACTTC	CASSLPGQGSREQYF
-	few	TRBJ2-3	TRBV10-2	TGCGCCAGCAGTGAGTTGGGGCTGACGGGAGATACGCAGTATTTT	CASSELGLTGDTQYF
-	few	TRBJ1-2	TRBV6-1	TGTGCCAGCAGTGATCGATTGATGGGGTCCGGCTACACCTTC	CASSDRLMGSGYTF
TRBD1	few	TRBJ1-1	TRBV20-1	TGCAGTGCTAGAGATCCCCGACAGGGGAACTTGAACACTGAAGCTTTCTTT	CSARDPRQGNLNTEAFF
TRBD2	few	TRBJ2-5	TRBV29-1	TGCAGCGTTGGTTATAACCCCATGGGGGGGAATGCCCAGTACTTC	CSVGYNPMGGNAQYF
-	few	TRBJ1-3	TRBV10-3	TGTGCCATCAGTGCCCTGGCAATTCAAGGTTACTCTGGAAACACCATATATTTT	CAISALAIQGYSGNTIYF
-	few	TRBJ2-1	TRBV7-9	TGTGCCAGCAGCCGACAGGACGGGACTACGAAAGACAATGAGCAGTTCTTC	CASSRQDGTTKDNEQFF
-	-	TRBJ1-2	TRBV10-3	TGTGCCATCAGTGAGTCGCGGGGGGGCTATGGCTACACCTTC	CAISESRGGYGYTF
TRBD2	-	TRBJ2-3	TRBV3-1	TGTGCCAGCAGCCAAGCCCAGGCTAGCGGCTACACAGATACGCAGTATTTT	CASSQAQASGYTDTQYF
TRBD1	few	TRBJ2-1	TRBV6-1	TGTGCCAGCAGTCAACCGGGACAGGGGTACAATGAGCAGTTCTTC	CASSQPGQGYNEQFF